This T cell receptor (beta chain) comes out of a study of breast tumors, draining lymph nodes, adjacent tissues (TCRdb year 2016). At the level of the whole study: In breast cancer patients, the study compared the TCR beta repertoires of tumor, adjacent nontumor tissue and axillary lymph nodes. In human breast cancer, the study set out to evaluate how tumor, surrounding tissue and draining lymph node repertoires relate to one another and whether T cells may move between these sites. Study-level results and caveats: A scenario in which most tumor T cells derive from the lymph node and then expand within tumor tissue was judged to be consistent with the data. In luminal-like breast cancer, tumor and nontumor tissue repertoires resembled each other significantly more than in basal-like breast cancer. The conclusion that tumor T cells originate in lymph nodes was framed as consistent with a hypothesis rather than directly demonstrated. Tumor T-cell repertoires showed less diversity than lymph node repertoires and more diversity than nontumor tissue repertoires, and tumor T-cell repertoires showed preferential V and J gene usage.

Cut back by 0 bases and 4 bases, the V and J ends lie 15 bases apart. Its CDR3 holds 17 amino acids, cysteine through phenylalanine. Only the CDR3 region is kept as DNA, spanning 51 bases read in frame from base 1. Based on the germline V gene, the CDR1 and CDR2 sequences are KGHDR and SFDVKD. Comment on this clonotype: This receptor's antigen is unknown. Base qualities are missing; no much larger clone stands one base away.

The instrument given in TCRdb is Illumina HiSeq 2000. Multiplex PCR amplification was used to build the TCR beta chain libraries. High-throughput sequencing was used to analyze the amplified TCR beta chain products. TCRdb trimmed public reads at Q25 via fastp, called clones via MiXCR and kept in-frame beta chains. Rows matching on CDR3 protein sequence are summarized as one entry with the most common DNA and genes. This sample gives approximately 60,000 distinct CDR3 sequences in total; 57% of them show up just once. Approximately 18% of the sample is in the top ten clones. Recombination linked TRBV24-1 to TRBJ1-5; a weak D assignment points to TRBD1 (5 bases agree). Sequencing was carried out using breast tumor tissue. The receptor was derived from a female donor with breast cancer. Some clones in this sample may be carry-over from other donors' samples. At the DNA level, the sequence is TGTGCCACCAGTGATTTGAGGGACTGCGAGAGGAATCAGCCCCAGCATTTT. Translated, this gives CATSDLRDCERNQPQHF.